Detailed here is one T cell receptor (beta chain). The data stem from a study of shared clonotypes between healthy human individuals. Study overall: The study enrolled two women and a few men aged 18 to 49.

Original data processing: There were no quality scores in the junction-only immunoSEQ sequences, so filtering differed. Generated by immunoSEQ multiplex PCR, the TCRdb table keeps only in-frame clones and is missing some. The V and J calls and clone size are taken from that table; D and trimming were inferred from the DNA. The sample gives fewer than 1 million clones, around 96% of which show up once; less than 0.25% is in the top ten. Selected positively for CCR7 and CD45RO-negative, naive CD8 cells excluded terminally differentiated effector memory CD45RA+ cells. Each sample came from a Caucasian adult donor living in Nashville, Tennessee. Input material: naive CD8+ T cells sorted from blood. This clonotype was sampled from a man aged 30 to 39 in good health.

The CDR3 DNA follows: TGTGCCAGCAGTAGTAGAGTCGTTGGAAAAAGCTACGAGCAGTACTTC. Amino acid sequence: CASSSRVVGKSYEQYF. J is TRBJ2-7 and V is TRBV25-1; D gene uncertain. Germline CDR1 is MGHDK and CDR2 is SYGVNS. Trimming took off 5 bases at V and 3 bases at J, with 20 bases between the two ends. The length of the CDR3 is 16 residues.